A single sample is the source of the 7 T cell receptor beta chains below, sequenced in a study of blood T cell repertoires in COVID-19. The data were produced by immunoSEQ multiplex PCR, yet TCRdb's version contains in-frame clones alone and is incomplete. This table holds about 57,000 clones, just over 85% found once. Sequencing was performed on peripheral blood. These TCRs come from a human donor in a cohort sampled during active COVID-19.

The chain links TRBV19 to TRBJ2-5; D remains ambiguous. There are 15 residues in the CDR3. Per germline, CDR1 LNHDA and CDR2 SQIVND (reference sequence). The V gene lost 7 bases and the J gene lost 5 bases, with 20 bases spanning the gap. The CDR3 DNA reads TGTGCCAGTACCCCCCGTTCTTCCTCCCAGGAGACCCAGTACTTC. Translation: CASTPRSSSQETQYF.

The CDR3 sequence: CASSLSGALDTQYF. CDR3 nucleotide sequence: TGTGCCAGCAGCTTAAGCGGGGCCCTAGATACGCAGTATTTT. The chain links TRBV5-4 to TRBJ2-3; 7 bases line up with TRBD2. The CDR3 is 14 residues long. Looked up from germline, CDR1 is SGHNT and CDR2 is YYREEE (reference sequence). V shed 2 bases, J shed 5 bases, and the junction held 5 bases outside the gene matches.

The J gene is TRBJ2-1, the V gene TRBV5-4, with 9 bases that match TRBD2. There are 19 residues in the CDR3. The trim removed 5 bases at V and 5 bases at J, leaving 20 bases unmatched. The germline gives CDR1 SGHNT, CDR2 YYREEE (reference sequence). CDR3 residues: CASRSRSGPGLAKNNEQFF. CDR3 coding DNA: TGTGCCAGCAGATCAAGGTCAGGTCCGGGACTAGCAAAGAACAATGAGCAGTTCTTC.

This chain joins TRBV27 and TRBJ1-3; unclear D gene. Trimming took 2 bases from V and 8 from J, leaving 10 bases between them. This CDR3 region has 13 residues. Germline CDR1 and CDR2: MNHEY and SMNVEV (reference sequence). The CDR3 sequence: CASSLIEGHTIYF. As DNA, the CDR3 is TGTGCCAGCAGTTTAATTGAGGGTCACACCATATATTTT.

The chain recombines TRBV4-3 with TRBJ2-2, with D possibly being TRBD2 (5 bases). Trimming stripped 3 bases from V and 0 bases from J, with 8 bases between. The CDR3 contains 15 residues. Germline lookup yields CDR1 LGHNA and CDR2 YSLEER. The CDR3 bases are TGCGCCAGCAGCCACGGACTGGCGAACACCGGGGAGCTGTTTTTT. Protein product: CASSHGLANTGELFF.

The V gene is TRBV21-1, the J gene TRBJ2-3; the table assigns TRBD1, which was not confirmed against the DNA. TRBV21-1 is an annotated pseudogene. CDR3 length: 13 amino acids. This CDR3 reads CASSKADTLILYF. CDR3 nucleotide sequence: TGTGCCAGCAGCAAGGCCGACACATTAATTTTGTATTTT.

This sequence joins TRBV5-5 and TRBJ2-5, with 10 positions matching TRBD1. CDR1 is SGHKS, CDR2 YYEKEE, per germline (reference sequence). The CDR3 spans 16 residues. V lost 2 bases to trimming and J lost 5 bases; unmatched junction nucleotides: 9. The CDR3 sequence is CASSFGETGGAETQYF. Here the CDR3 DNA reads TGTGCCAGCAGCTTCGGGGAGACAGGGGGCGCGGAGACCCAGTACTTC.